The 2 T cell receptor beta chains in this list originate from one sample, sequenced in a study of human T cells and chemical hapten exposure. TCRdb recomputed calls from the 5' RACE reads with MiXCR, one row per CDR3 protein. The sample has around 80,000 distinct CDR3 sequences, more than 15% seen once. The authors extracted total RNA from unfractionated whole blood. Source of these receptors: a female donor in good health.

This chain joins TRBV6-5 and TRBJ2-7; TRBD1 aligns across 8 bases. The CDR3 has 13 residues. Per germline, CDR1 MNHEY and CDR2 SVGAGI. The trim removed 5 bases at V and 3 bases at J, leaving 3 bases unmatched. CDR3 sequence: CASSRQGYYEQYF. The CDR3 coding sequence is TGTGCCAGCAGTCGACAGGGGTACTACGAGCAGTACTTC.

The rearrangement links TRBV20-1 to TRBJ2-7; D may be TRBD2 (6 bases). V gave up 2 bases and J gave up 7 bases, with 21 bases separating them. The CDR3 totals 15 residues. Germline V gene sequence: CDR1 DFQATT, CDR2 SNEGSKA (reference sequence). Here the CDR3 reads CSARPPGVAPSEQYF. CDR3 sequence (DNA): TGCAGTGCTAGACCCCCGGGGGTAGCGCCGAGTGAGCAGTACTTC.